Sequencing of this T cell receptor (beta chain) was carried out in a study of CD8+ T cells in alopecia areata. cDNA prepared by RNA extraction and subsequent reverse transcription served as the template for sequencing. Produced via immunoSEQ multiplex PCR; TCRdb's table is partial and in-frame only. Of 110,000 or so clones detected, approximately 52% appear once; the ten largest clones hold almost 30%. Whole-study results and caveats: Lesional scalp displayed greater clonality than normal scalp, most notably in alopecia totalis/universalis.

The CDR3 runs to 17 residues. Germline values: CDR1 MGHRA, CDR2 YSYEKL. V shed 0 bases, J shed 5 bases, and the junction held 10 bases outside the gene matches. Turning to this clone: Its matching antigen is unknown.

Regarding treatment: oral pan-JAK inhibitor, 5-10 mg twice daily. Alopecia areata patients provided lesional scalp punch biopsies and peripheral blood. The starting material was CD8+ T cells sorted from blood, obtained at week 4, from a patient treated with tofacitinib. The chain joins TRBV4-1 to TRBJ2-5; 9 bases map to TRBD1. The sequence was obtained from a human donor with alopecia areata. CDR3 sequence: CASSQDGTGGAGETQYF. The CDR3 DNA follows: TGCGCCAGCAGCCAAGATGGTACAGGGGGCGCGGGGGAGACCCAGTACTTC.